The sequence of this TCR beta chain was determined in a study of naive and memory T cell subsets. The CDR3 covers 11 residues. The ends were cut back, 5 bases at V and 9 bases at J, with 11 bases in the middle. Germline loops: CDR1 SEHNR, CDR2 FQNEAQ (reference sequence). Concerning this clonotype: Its antigen remains unknown.

Two oligonucleotides, mixed equimolar, formed the beta constant-region primer covering TRBC1 and TRBC2. TCRdb reanalysed the UMI-ligation and nested PCR reads using MiXCR and keeps one entry per CDR3 protein. This table holds some 150,000 distinct CDR3 sequences, around 15% found once. General observations from the study: From naive to CM, EM and EMRA, diversity decreased and Gini increased.

This receptor was taken from a human donor in good health. The sample taken for sequencing was naive CD4+ T cells from blood. The chain uses TRBV7-9 and TRBJ2-7; the D gene could be TRBD1 or TRBD2 (5 bases each). The CDR3 is CASSRGDLQYF. For the CDR3, the DNA is TGTGCCAGCAGCCGAGGGGACCTGCAGTACTTC.